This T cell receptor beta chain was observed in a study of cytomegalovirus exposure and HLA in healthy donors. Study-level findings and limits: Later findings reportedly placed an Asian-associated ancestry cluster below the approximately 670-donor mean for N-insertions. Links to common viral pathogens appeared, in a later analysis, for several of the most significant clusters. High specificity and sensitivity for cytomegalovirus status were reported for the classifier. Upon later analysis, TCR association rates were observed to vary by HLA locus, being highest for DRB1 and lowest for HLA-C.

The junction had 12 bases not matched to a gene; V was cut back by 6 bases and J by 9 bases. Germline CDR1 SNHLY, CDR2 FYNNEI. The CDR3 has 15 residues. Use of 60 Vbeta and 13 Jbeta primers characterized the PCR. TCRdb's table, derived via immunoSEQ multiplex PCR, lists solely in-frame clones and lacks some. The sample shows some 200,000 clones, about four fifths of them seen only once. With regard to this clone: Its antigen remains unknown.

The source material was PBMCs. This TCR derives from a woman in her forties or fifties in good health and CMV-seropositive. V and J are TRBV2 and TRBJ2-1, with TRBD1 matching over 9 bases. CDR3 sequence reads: CASRPGTGNIGEQFF. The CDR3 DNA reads TGTGCCAGCAGGCCCGGGACAGGGAATATCGGTGAGCAGTTCTTC.